In this sample, the clone carrying this T cell receptor beta chain turned up once. As yet, its antigen is unknown. This entry is derived from a study of beta chain features in type 1 diabetes. Findings and caveats of the study: Still unanswered here is whether HLA type influences TCRB rearrangement. A PCR bias possibly favoring shorter templates would apply equally to patients and controls.

Reverse transcribing all isolated RNA meant expressed TCRB transcripts were sequenced. Clones were read by immunoSEQ multiplex PCR, and TCRdb kept only the in-frame ones, dropping some. The table shows some 360,000 clones, with about 19% occurring only once. One heparinised draw, averaging about 0.11 L, was taken per donor. CD4+ naive, central memory, regulatory and stem cell-like memory subsets were isolated by sorting on CD45RO/CCR7/CD25/CD127/CD95/CD27. V dropped 4 bases and J dropped 6 bases, with 15 bases sitting between them. Germline lookup yields CDR1 MNHEY and CDR2 SVGAGI. The CDR3 sequence is 14 residues long.

Sequences were obtained from naive CD4+ T cells from blood. This chain connects TRBV6-5 to TRBJ1-1; a possible D gene is TRBD1 (5 bases). This sequence originates from a woman aged 18-29 years in good health. CDR3 in amino acids: CASSSSRDGAEAFF. As DNA, the CDR3 is TGTGCCAGCAGTTCGAGCAGGGATGGCGCTGAAGCTTTCTTT.